One T cell receptor beta chain is described in this entry. Its antigen is unknown. The CDR3 is 16 residues long. CDR1 MGHRA and CDR2 YSYEKL come from the germline V gene. The data belong to a study of CXCR3-negative and CXCR3-positive naive CD8 T cells. Each TRB cDNA library was prepared by 5' RACE (with UMI labels). From its re-call of the 5' RACE reads, TCRdb lists each CDR3 protein once, without DNA. This table holds about 28,000 distinct CDR3 sequences. Broader study findings: Memory cells differed in TRBV-TRBJ usage, but naive CXCR3-negative and CXCR3-positive cells had similar usage.

The material sequenced was memory CD8+ T cells from blood. This TCR came from a human donor in good health. Some clones in this sample may be carry-over from other donors' samples. The genes are TRBV4-1 and TRBJ2-7; the TCRdb D gene call, TRBD1, has no DNA to confirm it. The CDR3 sequence: CASSQDWQGGTYEQYF.